One sample yielded the 9 T cell receptor beta chains listed below, sequenced in a study of blood T cell repertoires in COVID-19. Profiled with immunoSEQ multiplex PCR; TCRdb holds only in-frame clones, not every one. The sample lists about 190,000 clones; approximately 80% were seen once. The specimen was PBMCs or T cells enriched from blood (not recorded which). The receptors originated from a woman aged 45-65 years who had recovered from COVID-19.

This chain connects TRBV27 to TRBJ1-2; unclear D gene. The V gene's germline CDR1 is MNHEY and CDR2 SMNVEV (reference sequence). V was shortened by 6 bases and J by 2 bases, with 13 bases between the two germline ends. The CDR3 spans 14 residues. In DNA form, the CDR3 reads TGTGCCAGCAGCAGGTCATCGGGAAACTATGGCTACACCTTC. Translating gives CASSRSSGNYGYTF.

This clone was observed a single time. This chain joins TRBV5-8 and TRBJ2-5, with D maybe TRBD1 (6 bases). V was trimmed by 2 bases and J by 7 bases, leaving 12 bases between them. The CDR3 totals 13 residues. Germline values: CDR1 SGHTS, CDR2 YDEGEE. The CDR3 nucleotides read TGTGCCAGCAGCTTCGAAATAGGGGGGACCCAGTACTTC. Protein sequence: CASSFEIGGTQYF.

The rearrangement uses TRBV5-6 and TRBJ2-7, with TRBD1 matching over 11 bases. This CDR3 region has 15 residues. V dropped 2 bases and J dropped 3; count of bases not matched to a gene: 4. Looked up from germline, CDR1 is SGHDT and CDR2 is YYEEEE. The CDR3 here is CASSFAGQGVYEQYF. The CDR3 DNA sequence: TGTGCCAGCAGCTTTGCGGGACAGGGGGTCTACGAGCAGTACTTC.

The chain combines TRBV6-5 with TRBJ1-3; 8 bases map to TRBD1. Germline V gene sequence: CDR1 MNHEY, CDR2 SVGAGI. The V and J ends lost 7 bases and 2 bases, in that order; junction bases with no gene match: 4. The CDR3 is 14 residues long. CDR3: CASMGQATGNTIYF. DNA of the CDR3: TGTGCCAGCATGGGACAGGCGACTGGAAACACCATATATTTT.

The chain joins TRBV4-3 to TRBJ2-7; TRBD2 is a possible D gene (5 bases). Between the trimmed V and J ends, which lost 0 bases and 2 bases, there was a span of 8 bases. Germline V gives CDR1 LGHNA, CDR2 YSLEER. The CDR3 has 14 amino acids. CDR3 loop: CASSQEAAAYEQYF. DNA for the CDR3: TGCGCCAGCAGCCAAGAGGCAGCGGCCTACGAGCAGTACTTC.

This clone was seen many times. The J gene is TRBJ2-1, the V gene TRBV24-1, with TRBD1 identical over 9 bases. V shed 3 bases, J shed 15 bases, and the junction held 5 bases outside the gene matches. The CDR3 consists of 12 residues. Germline V gene sequence: CDR1 KGHDR, CDR2 SFDVKD. CDR3 sequence: CATSDPGQGPFF. CDR3 DNA sequence: TGTGCCACCAGTGATCCCGGACAGGGGCCGTTCTTC.

The V call is TRBV27, the J call TRBJ1-2; the D gene is possibly TRBD1 (6 bases). Germline assignment: CDR1 MNHEY and CDR2 SMNVEV (reference sequence). The CDR3 runs 17 residues. V gave up 2 bases and J gave up 8 bases, with 24 bases separating them. The CDR3: CASSLGRGNSNVRGYTF. The CDR3 DNA is TGTGCCAGCAGTTTAGGGAGGGGGAACAGCAACGTACGGGGCTACACCTTC.

The chain employs TRBV7-3 and TRBJ1-1; 7 bases are a match to TRBD1. The CDR3 length is 14 residues. Looked up from germline, CDR1 is SGHTA and CDR2 is FQGTGA. Trimming removed 5 bases from V and 4 bases from J; junction bases left unmatched: 7. The CDR3 here is CASSPRQGSTEAFF. The CDR3 bases are TGTGCCAGCAGCCCTCGACAGGGAAGCACTGAAGCTTTCTTT.

The V call is TRBV5-1, the J call TRBJ1-5; 8 nucleotides line up with TRBD1. J lost 5 bases, V lost 4 bases, and 5 bases had no gene match. The CDR3 runs to 14 residues. Germline loops: CDR1 SGHRS, CDR2 YFSETQ. The CDR3 DNA sequence: TGCGCCAGCAGCGCCACGGGACAGGATCAGCCCCAGCATTTT. Amino acids: CASSATGQDQPQHF.